The 29 T cell receptor beta chains listed next were all sequenced from one sample in a study of blood T cell repertoires in COVID-19. Clones were read by immunoSEQ multiplex PCR, and TCRdb kept only the in-frame ones, dropping some. The sample carries approximately 220,000 clones, 81% recorded once. Sequencing was done on a sample of peripheral blood. All receptors come from a woman of 80 years or more with acute or convalescent COVID-19.

This clone was seen a handful of times. The chain has TRBV29-1 and TRBJ1-3; TRBD1 agrees at 7 bases. With 4 bases clipped from V and 2 bases from J, the junction kept 8 bases outside the gene matches. CDR3 size: 15 residues. The germline CDR1 and CDR2 sequences are SQVTM and ANQGSEA. In DNA form, the CDR3 reads TGCAGCGTTGGCAGTCTGACAGGGACTGGAAACACCATATATTTT. This sequence encodes CSVGSLTGTGNTIYF.

The J gene is TRBJ1-4, the V gene TRBV4-2, with TRBD1 matching over 10 bases. The CDR3 is 16 residues long. The ends lost 3 bases at V and 8 bases at J; junction bases unmatched: 9. Germline values: CDR1 LGHNA, CDR2 YNFKEQ. As DNA, the CDR3 is TGTGCCAGCAGCCATCCCGCGGGGACAGGGGAAGAAAAACTGTTTTTT. Its translation is CASSHPAGTGEEKLFF.

The gene calls are TRBV7-2 and TRBJ2-5; unclear D gene. Germline lookup yields CDR1 SGHTA and CDR2 FQGNSA. Trimming left V 1 base short and J 7 bases short, with 13 bases between. The CDR3 has 14 residues. The CDR3 bases are TGTGCCAGCAGCTTAGTAGGCGAATCGGGGACCCAGTACTTC. Translating gives CASSLVGESGTQYF.

The chain links TRBV6-2 or TRBV6-3 to TRBJ2-5; the D is unclear. The CDR3 loop spans 14 amino acids. Trimming pared 0 bases from V and 6 bases from J, leaving 11 bases between. Germline CDR1 reads MNHEY; CDR2 reads SVGEGT. Written as DNA, the CDR3 is TGTGCCAGCAGTTACTCGGGCAAGTTCCAGACCCAGTACTTC. It yields the protein CASSYSGKFQTQYF.

The chain is built from TRBV18 and TRBJ1-5; 7 nucleotides match TRBD1. Germline V gene sequence: CDR1 KGHSH, CDR2 LQKENI. With V trimmed by 6 bases and J by 0 bases, 8 bases remained unmatched. This CDR3 is built from 16 residues. DNA for the CDR3: TGTGCCAGCTCGTCAACAGGGGCGGATAGCAATCAGCCCCAGCATTTT. Translating gives CASSSTGADSNQPQHF.

The chain carries TRBV25-1 and TRBJ1-1; the D is unclear. Germline CDR1 is MGHDK and CDR2 is SYGVNS. Trimming cost V 2 bases and J 11 bases, with 12 bases left between them. The CDR3 is 12 residues long. CDR3 nucleotides: TGTGCCAGCAGTGAAGGACTCTCTAGGGCTTTCTTT. Translation: CASSEGLSRAFF.

CDR3 DNA: TGTGCCAGCTCCTCCGGGACAGGGCATGAAAAACTGTTTTTT. Amino acid sequence: CASSSGTGHEKLFF. The chain uses TRBV2 and TRBJ1-4; TRBD1 matches at 9 bases. CDR1 and CDR2 (germline): SNHLY, FYNNEI. The CDR3 is made up of 14 amino acids. The V gene end was trimmed by 8 bases and the J gene end by 6 bases; junction bases not matched to a gene: 7. Using reference TRBV2 and TRBJ1-4 for the parts outside the CDR3, the full variable domain is EPEVTQTPSHQVTQMGQEVILRCVPISNHLYFYWYRQILGQKVEFLVSFYNNEISEKSEIFDDQFSVERPDGSNFTLKIRSTKLEDSAMYFCASSSGTGHEKLFFGSGTQLSVL.

The chain uses TRBV7-3 and TRBJ1-6; unclear D gene. Germline-derived CDR1 and CDR2 are SGHTA and FQGTGA. The CDR3 is 13 residues long. V was clipped by 2 bases and J by 7 bases, with 6 bases between them. CDR3 bases: TGTGCCAGCAGCTTATTCGAGAATTCACCCCTCCACTTT. Translation gives CASSLFENSPLHF.

This chain links TRBV7-2 with TRBJ1-6; perhaps TRBD1 as D (5 bases). V lost 5 bases and J lost 6, with 14 bases in between. The CDR3 consists of 15 residues. In germline, CDR1 is SGHTA, CDR2 FQGNSA. The CDR3 loop is CASSLSTGTNSPLHF. DNA for the CDR3: TGTGCCAGCAGCCTTTCAACAGGAACTAATTCACCCCTCCACTTT.

The chain joins TRBV20-1 to TRBJ2-2, with 7 nucleotides matching TRBD2. Trimming cost V 3 bases and J 7 bases; bases outside gene matches: 11. CDR3 length: 15 amino acids. Germline-derived CDR1 and CDR2 are DFQATT and SNEGSKA (reference sequence). DNA for the CDR3: TGCAGTGCTAGTGGGCGGGGGTATAGTAACGGGGAGCTGTTTTTT. It is translated as CSASGRGYSNGELFF.

The J gene is TRBJ2-7, the V gene TRBV4-2; TRBD2 agrees at 9 bases. Trimming took 0 bases from V and 3 from J; bases not matched to a gene: 9. The CDR3 runs to 17 residues. Germline values: CDR1 LGHNA, CDR2 YNFKEQ. CDR3 in amino acids: CASSQDRPGGRGYEQYF. DNA for the CDR3: TGTGCCAGCAGCCAAGATCGGCCTGGCGGGAGGGGCTACGAGCAGTACTTC.

This sequence joins TRBV28 and TRBJ2-5; TRBD1 aligns across 8 bases. The trim removed 6 bases at V and 8 bases at J, leaving 8 bases unmatched. In germline, CDR1 is MDHEN, CDR2 SYDVKM. This CDR3 comprises 13 residues. The DNA of the CDR3 is TGTGCCAGCAGCCCCCTACAGGGGGGAACCCAGTACTTC. Translated: CASSPLQGGTQYF.

The sample holds one count of this clone. The CDR3 bases are TGTGCCAGCAGCTCCCAACTAGCAGGGAACTACGAGCAGTACTTC. Translation gives CASSSQLAGNYEQYF. The chain employs TRBV5-4 and TRBJ2-7; perhaps TRBD2 as D (6 bases). Germline lookup yields CDR1 SGHNT and CDR2 YYREEE (reference sequence). V lost 3 bases and J 3 bases, leaving 16 bases between the germline ends. This CDR3 has 15 amino acids.

This rearrangement joins TRBV9 to TRBJ2-1, with 7 bases matching TRBD1. This CDR3 comprises 16 residues. Germline V gives CDR1 SGDLS, CDR2 YYNGEE. Trimming at V came to 4 bases and at J to 8 bases, leaving 15 bases not matched to a gene. Here the CDR3 DNA reads TGTGCCAGCAGCCCACGTGGTGACAGGGCGGTATATGAGCAGTTCTTC. This sequence encodes CASSPRGDRAVYEQFF.

The gene calls are TRBV10-3 and TRBJ2-7, with D unclear. CDR3 length: 11 amino acids. The V and J ends lost 2 bases and 7 bases respectively, with 6 bases between them. Per the germline V gene, CDR1 is ENHRY and CDR2 is SYGVKD. The CDR3 reads CAISETREQYF. As DNA, the CDR3 is TGTGCCATCAGTGAGACGAGAGAGCAGTACTTC.

This clone was seen more than once but under ten times. V gene TRBV5-6 combines with J gene TRBJ2-4; 12 bases fit TRBD1. V lost 2 bases to trimming and J lost 9 bases; unmatched junction nucleotides: 9. Germline V lookup: CDR1 SGHDT, CDR2 YYEEEE. CDR3 length: 16 amino acids. The CDR3 sequence: CASSLMTGQGASIQYF. CDR3 nucleotides: TGTGCCAGCAGCTTAATGACGGGACAGGGGGCGAGCATTCAGTACTTC.

The count of this clone is one. J is TRBJ2-2 and V is TRBV19; D is possibly TRBD2 (7 bases). Germline CDR1 is LNHDA and CDR2 is SQIVND (reference sequence). Trimming stripped 3 bases from V and 5 bases from J, with 10 bases between. This CDR3 contains 14 residues. The CDR3 coding sequence is TGTGCCAGTAGTATGAGGGGGGGGACCGGGGAGCTGTTTTTT. It codes for CASSMRGGTGELFF.

CDR3 loop: CASSLTSGGRVETQYF. In DNA form, the CDR3 reads TGTGCCAGCAGCCTTACCTCAGGGGGACGGGTGGAGACCCAGTACTTC. This chain uses TRBV2 with TRBJ2-5, with 7 bases matching TRBD1. This CDR3 is built from 16 residues. V lost 6 bases, J lost 5 bases, and 15 bases stayed unmatched. The germline CDR1 and CDR2 sequences are SNHLY and FYNNEI.

Written as DNA, the CDR3 is TGTGCCAGCAGTTTGTTCGGGGGGGCAATCACAGATACGCAGTATTTT. Translation gives CASSLFGGAITDTQYF. The rearrangement uses TRBV28 and TRBJ2-3, with 8 bases that match TRBD2. Looked up from germline, CDR1 is MDHEN and CDR2 is SYDVKM. The CDR3 contains 16 residues. V trimming: 3 bases; J trimming: 2 bases; junction bases outside the gene matches: 7.

The rearrangement uses TRBV9 and TRBJ2-7, with 10 bases identical to TRBD2. Germline V gene data show CDR1 as SGDLS and CDR2 as YYNGEE. The trim removed 0 bases at V and 5 bases at J, leaving 8 bases unmatched. The CDR3 is 16 amino acids. The CDR3 DNA follows: TGTGCCAGCAGCGTAGATGGTCTAGCGGGAGTTGACGAGCAGTACTTC. Amino acid sequence: CASSVDGLAGVDEQYF.

This sequence joins TRBV28 and TRBJ2-7, with D possibly matching TRBD1 (6 bases). The CDR3 length is 15 residues. Deletions cut 3 bases from V and 3 bases from J, with 15 bases between. CDR1 is MDHEN and CDR2 is SYDVKM in the germline V gene. CDR3 in amino acids: CASSFLGQRFYEQYF. DNA of the CDR3: TGTGCCAGCAGTTTCCTTGGACAGAGATTCTACGAGCAGTACTTC.

This clone was found a few times. J is TRBJ1-5 and V is TRBV5-1; possibly TRBD1 for D (6 bases). Germline values: CDR1 SGHRS, CDR2 YFSETQ. Trimming took off 4 bases at V and 0 bases at J, with 11 bases between the two ends. The CDR3 runs 15 residues. CDR3 amino acids: CASSRTADSNQPQHF. The CDR3 DNA reads TGCGCCAGCAGCCGGACAGCCGATAGCAATCAGCCCCAGCATTTT.

The chain links TRBV19 to TRBJ2-4; D may be TRBD1 (7 bases). The CDR3 consists of 15 residues. Deletions cut 6 bases from V and 7 bases from J, with 19 bases between. Germline V lookup: CDR1 LNHDA, CDR2 SQIVND (reference sequence). DNA of the CDR3: TGTGCCAGTAGCCGCGCCGGGGGACAGTTTAACATTCAGTACTTC. Its protein is CASSRAGGQFNIQYF.

The genes are TRBV7-2 and TRBJ1-2; D might be TRBD1 (6 bases). CDR3 size: 13 residues. Germline CDR1 is SGHTA and CDR2 is FQGNSA. The germline V and J ends were trimmed by 5 bases and 9 bases, with 16 bases remaining between them. The CDR3 nucleotides are TGTGCCAGCAGCCTCGGGGGGCGTGCGAGCTACACCTTC. As protein: CASSLGGRASYTF. Filled out from reference TRBV7-2 and TRBJ1-2, the complete variable domain reads GAGVSQSPSNKVTEKGKDVELRCDPISGHTALYWYRQSLGQGLEFLIYFQGNSAPDKSGLPSDRFSAERTGGSVSTLTIQRTQQEDSAVYLCASSLGGRASYTFGSGTRLTVV.

This clone showed up just a few times. The DNA for the CDR3 is TGTGCTAGTTACAGGGTGCAGAACGAGCAGTACTTC. Translating gives CASYRVQNEQYF. The rearrangement uses TRBV12-5 and TRBJ2-7; tentatively, D is TRBD1 (6 bases). Germline CDR1 and CDR2: LGHNT and FRNRAP. This CDR3 has 12 residues. V lost 8 bases and J 5 bases, leaving 13 bases between the germline ends. The entire variable domain, with the rest obtained from reference TRBV12-5 and TRBJ2-7, is as follows: DARVTQTPRHKVTEMGQEVTMRCQPILGHNTVFWYRQTMMQGLELLAYFRNRAPLDDSGMPKDRFSAEMPDATLATLKIQPSEPRDSAVYFCASYRVQNEQYFGPGTRLTVT.

The chain carries TRBV28 and TRBJ1-2, with 8 nucleotides matching TRBD1. The CDR3 covers 14 residues. V gave up 6 bases and J gave up 4 bases; unmatched junction bases: 7. The V gene's germline CDR1 is MDHEN and CDR2 SYDVKM. CDR3 in amino acids: CASSRGQGGYGYTF. The DNA for the CDR3 is TGTGCCAGCAGCCGCGGACAGGGTGGCTATGGCTACACCTTC.

The chain has TRBV30 and TRBJ1-5, with a tentative D call TRBD1 (6 bases). V shed 5 bases and J shed 4 bases, with 15 bases lying between them. From germline, CDR1 is GTSNPN and CDR2 SVGIG (reference sequence). The CDR3 has 14 amino acids. The DNA of the CDR3 is TGTGCCTGGGGCGGGGGGGGCATAAATCAGCCCCAGCATTTT. Residues: CAWGGGGINQPQHF.

V usage is TRBV27 and J usage is TRBJ1-6; 7 bases align to TRBD1. Germline V lookup: CDR1 MNHEY, CDR2 SMNVEV (reference sequence). CDR3 size: 16 residues. With V trimmed by 4 bases and J by 8 bases, 11 bases remained unmatched. CDR3 region: CASSSNRDRQYSPLHF. As DNA, the CDR3 is TGTGCCAGCAGTTCGAACCGGGACAGACAATATTCACCCCTCCACTTT.

The gene calls are TRBV6-5 and TRBJ2-3; 7 bases line up with TRBD2. Germline CDR1 reads MNHEY; CDR2 reads SVGAGI. This CDR3 is 15 amino acids long. J lost 4 bases, V lost 6 bases, and 10 bases had no gene match. This chain's CDR3 is CASSRGRGGSDTQYF. The CDR3 DNA reads TGTGCCAGCAGCAGAGGGAGGGGAGGTTCAGATACGCAGTATTTT.